This T cell receptor beta chain was found in a study of blood T cell repertoires in COVID-19. In the study overall: Donors in the United States, Italy and Spain gave samples during acute or convalescent COVID-19. T cells, B-cell-depleted T cells, or PBMCs supplied cDNA or gDNA.

CDR3 length: 16 amino acids. Germline assignment: CDR1 KGHDR and CDR2 SFDVKD. Trimming at V came to 7 bases and at J to 5 bases, leaving 10 bases not matched to a gene. In the original analysis: Amplification of reference gene primers provided the estimated nucleated cell counts. Only in-frame clones appear in the TCRdb table, and some are missing; sequencing was by immunoSEQ multiplex PCR. V, J and clone size derive from that table, while D and trimming were established from the DNA sequence. The sample lists about 130,000 clones; approximately 80% were seen once. The clonotype originates from a middle-aged man with active or convalescent COVID-19. Sequenced input: peripheral blood. The V and J genes are TRBV24-1 and TRBJ2-3, with 11 bases that match TRBD1. CDR3 nucleotides: TGTGCCACCAGCAAAGGGACAGGGGGGAGAGGAGATACGCAGTATTTT. This codes for CATSKGTGGRGDTQYF.